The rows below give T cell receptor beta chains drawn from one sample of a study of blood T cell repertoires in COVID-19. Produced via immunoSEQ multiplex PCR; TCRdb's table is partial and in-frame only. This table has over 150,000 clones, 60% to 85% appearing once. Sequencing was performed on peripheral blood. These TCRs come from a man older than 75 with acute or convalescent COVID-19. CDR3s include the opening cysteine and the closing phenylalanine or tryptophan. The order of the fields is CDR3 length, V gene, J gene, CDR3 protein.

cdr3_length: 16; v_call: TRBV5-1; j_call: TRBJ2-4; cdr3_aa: CASSSPDRLAKNIQYF
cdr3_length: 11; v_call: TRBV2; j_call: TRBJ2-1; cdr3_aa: CASKEYNEQFF
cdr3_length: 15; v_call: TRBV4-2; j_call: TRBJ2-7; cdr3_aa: CASSQERSGDYEQYF
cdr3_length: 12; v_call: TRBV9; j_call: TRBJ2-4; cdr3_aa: CASSRRGQEINF
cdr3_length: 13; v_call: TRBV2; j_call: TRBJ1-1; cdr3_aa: CASRSQGSAEAFF
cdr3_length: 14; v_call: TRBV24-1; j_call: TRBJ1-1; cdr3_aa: CATSDETGVNEAFF
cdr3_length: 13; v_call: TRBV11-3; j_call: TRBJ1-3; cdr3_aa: CASSIWEEDTIYF
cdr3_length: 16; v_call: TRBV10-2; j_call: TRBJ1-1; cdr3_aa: CASSEWAGGEGTEAFF
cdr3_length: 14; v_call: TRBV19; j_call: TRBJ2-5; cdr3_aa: CASSITRGKETQYF
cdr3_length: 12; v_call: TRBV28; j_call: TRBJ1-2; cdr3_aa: CASSTGNYGYTF
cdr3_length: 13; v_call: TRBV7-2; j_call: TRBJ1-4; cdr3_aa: CASSQNPNEKLFF
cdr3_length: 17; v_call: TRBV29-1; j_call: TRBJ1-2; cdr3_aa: CSVGIRDRRVPDYGYTF
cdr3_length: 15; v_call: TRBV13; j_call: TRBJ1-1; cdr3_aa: CASSLGGIGRTEAFF
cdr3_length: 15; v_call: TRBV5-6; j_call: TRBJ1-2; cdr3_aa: CASRLPGGAPGGYTF
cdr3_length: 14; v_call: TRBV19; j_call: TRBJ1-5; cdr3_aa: CASSGGEWGQPQHF
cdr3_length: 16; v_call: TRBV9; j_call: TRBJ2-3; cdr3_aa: CASSVSGGRSTDTQYF
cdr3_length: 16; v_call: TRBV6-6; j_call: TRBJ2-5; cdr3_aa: CASSRTDRGLGETQYF
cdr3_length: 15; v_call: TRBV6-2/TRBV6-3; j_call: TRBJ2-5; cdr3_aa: CASSPVGTTKETQYF
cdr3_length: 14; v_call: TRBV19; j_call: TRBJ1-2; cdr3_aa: CASSIDSGPYGYTF
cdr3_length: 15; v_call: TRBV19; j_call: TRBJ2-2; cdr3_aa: CASSRVGGNTGELFF
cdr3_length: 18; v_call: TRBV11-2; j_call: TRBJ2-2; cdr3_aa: CASSLDPRQGAYTGELFF
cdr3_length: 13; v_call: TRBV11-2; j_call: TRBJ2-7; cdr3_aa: CASSFRLLYEQYF
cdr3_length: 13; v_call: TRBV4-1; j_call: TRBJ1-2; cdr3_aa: CASSQDESGGYTF
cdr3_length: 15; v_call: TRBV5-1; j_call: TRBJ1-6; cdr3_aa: CASSYTGTGQSPLHF
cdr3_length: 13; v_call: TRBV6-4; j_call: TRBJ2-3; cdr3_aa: CATGLAGSDTQYF
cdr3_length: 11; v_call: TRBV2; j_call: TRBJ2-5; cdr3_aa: CASQEGKTQYF
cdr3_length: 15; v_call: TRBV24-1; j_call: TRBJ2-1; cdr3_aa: CATSGRQGANDEQFF
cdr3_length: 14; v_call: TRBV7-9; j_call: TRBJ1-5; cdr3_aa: CASSPGGGNQPQHF
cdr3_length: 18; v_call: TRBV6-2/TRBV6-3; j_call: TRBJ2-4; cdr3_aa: CASSWDRGLSIAKNIQYF
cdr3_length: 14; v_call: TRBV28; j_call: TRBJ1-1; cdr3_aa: CASSPQDRRTEAFF
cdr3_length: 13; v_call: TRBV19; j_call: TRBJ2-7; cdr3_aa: CASSTQRGYEQYF
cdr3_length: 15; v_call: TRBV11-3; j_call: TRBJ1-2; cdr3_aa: CASSLVRTGNYGYTF
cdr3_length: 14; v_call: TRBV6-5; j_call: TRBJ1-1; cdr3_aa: CASSYQAGVFEAFF
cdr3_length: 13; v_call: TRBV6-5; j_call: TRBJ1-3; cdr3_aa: CASSRDSGNTIYF
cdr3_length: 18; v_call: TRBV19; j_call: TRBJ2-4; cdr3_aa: CASSIGDFGDLAKNIQYF
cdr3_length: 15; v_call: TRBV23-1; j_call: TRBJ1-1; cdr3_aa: CASSQSRTGGVEAFF
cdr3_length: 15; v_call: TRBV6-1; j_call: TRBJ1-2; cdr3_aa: CASSEAQGADYGYTF
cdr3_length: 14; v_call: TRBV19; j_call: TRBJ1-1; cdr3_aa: CASSKQGWGTEAFF
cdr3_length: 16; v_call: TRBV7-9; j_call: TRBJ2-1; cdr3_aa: CASSFNRGQPGNEQFF
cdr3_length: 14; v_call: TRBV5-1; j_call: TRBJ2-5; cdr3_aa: CASTERGVRETQYF
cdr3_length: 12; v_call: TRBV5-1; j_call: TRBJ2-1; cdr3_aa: CASSLEVGEQFF
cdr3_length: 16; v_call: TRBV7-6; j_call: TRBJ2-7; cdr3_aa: CASSPGAGGFAYEQYF
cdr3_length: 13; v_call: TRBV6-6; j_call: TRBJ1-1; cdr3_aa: CASSYEGNTEAFF
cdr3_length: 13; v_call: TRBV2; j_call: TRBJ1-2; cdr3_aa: CASRGDSRDGYTF